This T cell receptor (beta chain) was observed in a study of TIL therapy for anti-PD-1-resistant metastatic lung cancer (dated by TCRdb to 2020 to 2022). Regarding the research as a whole: Before any PD-1/PD-L1 blockade was given, tumors were harvested, nivolumab was then administered, and patients who progressed went on to receive lymphodepletion, an infusion of expanded TIL, and IL-2. Clonotypes were tracked across tumor, expanded TIL product and serial blood samples by T cell receptor beta sequencing of tumor and peripheral blood. Most of the cohort had lung adenocarcinoma, four tumors were EGFR-mutant and two were ALK-rearranged, and half of the patients were current or former smokers. Across the cohort, whole-exome sequencing showed a median non-synonymous tumor mutation burden of approximately 1.5 mutations per megabase. Enrolled patients had a median age of around 49 years (range about 35-85) and a median tumor PD-L1 proportion score of around 5.9%.

The germline V gene (reference sequence) provides CDR1 LGHDT and CDR2 YNNKEL. Including cysteine and phenylalanine, the CDR3 has 17 amino acids. Only the CDR3 portion is preserved as DNA: 51 bases, with reading frame beginning at the first base. For this chain, trimming is 0 bases at the V end and 4 bases at the J end, and the number of junction bases without a gene match is 5. The research as a whole found: Because the cohort was highly selected, with more treatment-naive, never-smoker and oncogene-addicted patients than is typical, generalizability is limited. Infused TIL clonotypes partially replaced the baseline peripheral repertoire then decayed over months, with no apparent association between persistence and response. The study protocol defined all tumor marker inferences as exploratory.

Using bias-controlled multiplex PCR with the immunoSEQ v3 hsTCRB kit, the TCR beta CDR3 regions were amplified from genomic DNA. TCR libraries were sequenced on an Illumina NextSeq 500 to approximately 2 million read pairs for survey level or roughly 5-6.5 million for deep level. The original pipeline was this. Clonality was reported by immunoSEQ Analyzer software, which also assigned V, D and J genes and filtered out non-productive sequences. Repertoires of infused TIL and blood were compared using productive Simpson clonality and the Morisita overlap index of productive TRB rearrangements. Absolute clonotype counts in blood were estimated by multiplying the lymphocyte count by the CD3+ fraction and by the productive frequency of the clone. Sourced from immuneACCESS, this table was stored by TCRdb with only in-frame sequences that have V and J called. A share of the clones is absent; for the studies checked, an unresolved V gene accounts for under half, and the remainder has no known explanation. That table gives V, J and clone size, and the DNA gave D and trimming. The sample profile shows more than 45,000 clones; roughly 84% of them were found once. Roughly 2.6% of the sample belongs to the ten largest clones.

The time point tag for this specimen amounts to: pre-treatment sample, taken before nivolumab and TIL therapy. Adults with stage 4 NSCLC were enrolled from late 2017 to early 2020 in a dual-center phase I trial. The samples were drawn from an open-label, single-arm phase I trial testing tumor-infiltrating lymphocyte therapy combined with nivolumab in advanced non-small cell lung cancer. Blood mononuclear cells from EDTA tubes were isolated by Ficoll gradient, snap-frozen as pellets, and DNA was extracted with a Qiagen mini-prep kit. For this clone: Its antigen specificity is not known. Per-nucleotide qualities are absent, and no much larger clonotype sits a single base away.

The TCR was taken from a person aged 25-79 years with non-small cell lung cancer. Sequencing was performed on blood, taken at baseline. The V and J segments used are TRBV3-1 (or the pseudogene TRBV3-2) and TRBJ2-3, with 12 bases in between that match TRBD2. CDR3 protein: CASSQDRGLAGSDTQYF. In nucleotides, the sequence is TGTGCCAGCAGCCAAGATCGGGGACTAGCGGGTTCAGATACGCAGTATTTT.